This T cell receptor (beta chain) was found in a study of naive and memory T cell subsets. The CDR3 is 14 residues long. The V and J ends lost 0 bases and 7 bases respectively, with 15 bases between them. The germline V gene encodes CDR1 DFQATT and CDR2 SNEGSKA (reference sequence). This clonotype was picked up many times. The antigen is undetermined. The beta constant-region primer was an equimolar mix of two oligonucleotides covering TRBC1 and TRBC2. Nested alpha and beta constant-region primers with the SP2 primer drove four PCR rounds on ligated cDNA. One entry per CDR3 protein, called by TCRdb with MiXCR from the UMI-ligation and nested PCR reads. The profile shows 130,000 to 150,000 distinct CDR3 sequences, about 17% of them singletons. Broader study findings: In naive cells, over 85% of TCR sequences were seen only once.

This TCR was recovered from a human donor in good health. V and J are TRBV20-1 and TRBJ1-1; D is ambiguous. The sequenced sample consisted of naive CD4+ T cells from blood. This chain's CDR3 is CSARDGTRQGEAFF. CDR3 DNA: TGCAGTGCTAGAGACGGAACAAGGCAAGGTGAAGCTTTCTTT.